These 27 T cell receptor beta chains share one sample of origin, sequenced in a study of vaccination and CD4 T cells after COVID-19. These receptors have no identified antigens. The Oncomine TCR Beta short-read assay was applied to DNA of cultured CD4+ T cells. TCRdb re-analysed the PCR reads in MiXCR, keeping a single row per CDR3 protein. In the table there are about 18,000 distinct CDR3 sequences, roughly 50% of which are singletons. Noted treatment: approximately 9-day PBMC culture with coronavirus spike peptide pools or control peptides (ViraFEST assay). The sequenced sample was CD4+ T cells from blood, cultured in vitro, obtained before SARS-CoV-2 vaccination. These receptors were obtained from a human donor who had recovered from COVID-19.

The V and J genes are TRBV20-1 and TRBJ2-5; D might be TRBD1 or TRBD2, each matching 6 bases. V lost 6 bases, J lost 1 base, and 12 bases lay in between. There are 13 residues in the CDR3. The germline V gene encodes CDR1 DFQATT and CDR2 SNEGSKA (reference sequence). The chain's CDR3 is CSAPWGAQETQYF. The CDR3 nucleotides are TGCAGTGCCCCATGGGGGGCCCAAGAGACCCAGTACTTC.

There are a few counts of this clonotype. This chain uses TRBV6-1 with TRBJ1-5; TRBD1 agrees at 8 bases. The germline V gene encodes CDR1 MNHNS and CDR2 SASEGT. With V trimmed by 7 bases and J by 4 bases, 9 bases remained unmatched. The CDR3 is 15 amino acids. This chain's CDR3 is CASKTGVGINQPQHF. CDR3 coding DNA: TGTGCCAGCAAGACAGGGGTAGGGATAAATCAGCCCCAGCATTTT.

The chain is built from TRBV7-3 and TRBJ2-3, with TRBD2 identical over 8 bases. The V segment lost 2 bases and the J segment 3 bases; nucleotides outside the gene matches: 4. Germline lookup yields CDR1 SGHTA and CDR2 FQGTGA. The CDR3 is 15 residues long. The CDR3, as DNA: TGTGCCAGCAGCTTATTTCCGGGAGGGACAGATACGCAGTATTTT. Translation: CASSLFPGGTDTQYF.

CDR3 nucleotide sequence: TGTGCCAGGGCCTTAGCCGGGCAAGAGACCCAGTACTTC. It translates to CARALAGQETQYF. The chain is built from TRBV19 and TRBJ2-5; no reliable D call. The CDR3 covers 13 residues. The ends were cut back, 9 bases at V and 2 bases at J, with 13 bases in the middle. Per germline, CDR1 LNHDA and CDR2 SQIVND (reference sequence).

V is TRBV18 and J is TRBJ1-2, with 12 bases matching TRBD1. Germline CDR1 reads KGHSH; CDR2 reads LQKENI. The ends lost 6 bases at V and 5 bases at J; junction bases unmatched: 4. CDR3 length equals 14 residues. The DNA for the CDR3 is TGTGCCAGCTCGGGACAGGGGGCACAATATGGCTACACCTTC. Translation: CASSGQGAQYGYTF.

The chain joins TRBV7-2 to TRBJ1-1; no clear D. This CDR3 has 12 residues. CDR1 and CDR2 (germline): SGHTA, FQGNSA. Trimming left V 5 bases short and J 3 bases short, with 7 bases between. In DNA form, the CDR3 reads TGTGCCAGCAGCATTGGGGACACTGAAGCTTTCTTT. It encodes CASSIGDTEAFF.

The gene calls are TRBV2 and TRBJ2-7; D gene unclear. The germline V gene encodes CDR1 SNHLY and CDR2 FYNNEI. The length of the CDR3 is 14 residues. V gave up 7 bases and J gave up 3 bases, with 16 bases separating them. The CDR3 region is CASKGNQFFYEQYF. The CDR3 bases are TGTGCCAGCAAAGGAAATCAATTCTTCTACGAGCAGTACTTC.

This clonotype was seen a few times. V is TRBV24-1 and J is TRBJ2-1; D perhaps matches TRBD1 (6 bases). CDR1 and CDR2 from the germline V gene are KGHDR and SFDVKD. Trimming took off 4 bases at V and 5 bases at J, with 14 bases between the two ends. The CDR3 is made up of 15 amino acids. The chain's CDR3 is CATSDPRQVHNEQFF. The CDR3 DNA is TGTGCCACCAGTGACCCCCGACAGGTACACAATGAGCAGTTCTTC.

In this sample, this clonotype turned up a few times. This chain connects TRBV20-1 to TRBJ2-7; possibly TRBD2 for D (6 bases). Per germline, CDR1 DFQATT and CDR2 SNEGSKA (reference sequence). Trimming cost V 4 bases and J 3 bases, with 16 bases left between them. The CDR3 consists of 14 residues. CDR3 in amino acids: CSAKGLSIYYEQYF. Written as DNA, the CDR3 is TGCAGTGCTAAGGGACTCTCCATCTACTACGAGCAGTACTTC.

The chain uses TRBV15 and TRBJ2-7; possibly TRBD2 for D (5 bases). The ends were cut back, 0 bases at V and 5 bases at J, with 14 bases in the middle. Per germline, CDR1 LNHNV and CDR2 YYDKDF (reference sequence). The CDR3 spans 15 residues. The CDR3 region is CATSRETNPLHEQYF. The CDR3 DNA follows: TGTGCCACCAGCAGAGAGACTAATCCCCTACACGAGCAGTACTTC.

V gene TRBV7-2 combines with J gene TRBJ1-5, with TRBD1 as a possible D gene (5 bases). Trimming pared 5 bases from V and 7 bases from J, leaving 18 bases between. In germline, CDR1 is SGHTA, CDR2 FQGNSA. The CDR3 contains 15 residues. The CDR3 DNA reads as TGTGCCAGCAGCCCAAATGGGGGTTACGGGCAGCCCCAGCATTTT. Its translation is CASSPNGGYGQPQHF.

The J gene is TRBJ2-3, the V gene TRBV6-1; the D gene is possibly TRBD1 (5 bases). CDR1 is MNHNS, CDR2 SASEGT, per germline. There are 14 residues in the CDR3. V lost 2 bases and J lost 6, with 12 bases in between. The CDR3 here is CASSERRGTDTQYF. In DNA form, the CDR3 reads TGTGCCAGCAGTGAACGTAGGGGTACGGATACGCAGTATTTT.

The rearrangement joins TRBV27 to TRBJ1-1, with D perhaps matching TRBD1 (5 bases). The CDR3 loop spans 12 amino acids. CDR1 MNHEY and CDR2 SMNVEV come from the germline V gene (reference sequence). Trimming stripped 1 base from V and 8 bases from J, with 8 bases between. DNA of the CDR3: TGTGCCAGCAGTTTATACGGGGGGGAAGCTTTCTTT. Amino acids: CASSLYGGEAFF.

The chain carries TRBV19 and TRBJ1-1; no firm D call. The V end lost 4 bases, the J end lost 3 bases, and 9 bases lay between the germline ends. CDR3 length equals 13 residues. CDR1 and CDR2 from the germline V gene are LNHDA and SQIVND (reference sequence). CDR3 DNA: TGTGCCAGTAGTAGACAAGCGGACACTGAAGCTTTCTTT. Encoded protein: CASSRQADTEAFF.

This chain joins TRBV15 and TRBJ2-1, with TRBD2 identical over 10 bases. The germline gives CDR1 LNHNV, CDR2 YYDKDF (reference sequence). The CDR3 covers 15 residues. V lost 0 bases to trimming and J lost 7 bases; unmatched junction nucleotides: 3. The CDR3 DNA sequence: TGTGCCACCAGCAGAGACCCTAGCGGGAGAAATGAGCAGTTCTTC. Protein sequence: CATSRDPSGRNEQFF.

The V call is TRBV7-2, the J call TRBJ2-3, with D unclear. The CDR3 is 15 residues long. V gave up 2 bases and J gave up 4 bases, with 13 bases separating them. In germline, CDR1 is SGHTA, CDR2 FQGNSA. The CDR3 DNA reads TGTGCCAGCAGCTTAAGCCCCGGACCCCCAGATACGCAGTATTTT. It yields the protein CASSLSPGPPDTQYF.

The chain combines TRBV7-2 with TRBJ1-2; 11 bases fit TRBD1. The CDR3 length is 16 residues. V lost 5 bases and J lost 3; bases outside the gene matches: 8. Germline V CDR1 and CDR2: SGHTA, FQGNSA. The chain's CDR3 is CASSIGQGAPDYGYTF. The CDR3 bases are TGTGCCAGCAGCATCGGACAGGGGGCGCCGGACTATGGCTACACCTTC.

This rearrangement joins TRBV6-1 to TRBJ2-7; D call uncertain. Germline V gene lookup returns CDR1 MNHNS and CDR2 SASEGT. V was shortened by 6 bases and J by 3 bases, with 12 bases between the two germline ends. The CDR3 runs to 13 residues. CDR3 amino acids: CASSSVPGYEQYF. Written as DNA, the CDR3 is TGTGCCAGCAGCTCCGTCCCCGGCTACGAGCAGTACTTC.

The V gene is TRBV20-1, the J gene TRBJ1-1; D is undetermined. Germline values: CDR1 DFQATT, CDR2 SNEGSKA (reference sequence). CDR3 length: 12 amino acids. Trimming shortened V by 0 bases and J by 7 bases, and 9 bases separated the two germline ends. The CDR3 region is CSARDRGFEAFF. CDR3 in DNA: TGCAGTGCTAGAGATCGGGGTTTTGAAGCTTTCTTT.

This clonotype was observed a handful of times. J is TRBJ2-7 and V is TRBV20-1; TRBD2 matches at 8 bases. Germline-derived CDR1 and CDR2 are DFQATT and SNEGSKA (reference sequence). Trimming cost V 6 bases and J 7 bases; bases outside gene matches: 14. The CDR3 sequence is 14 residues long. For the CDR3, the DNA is TGCAGTGCCCTTCCTAGCGCCGCGGGGGGAGAGCAGTACTTC. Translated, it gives CSALPSAAGGEQYF.

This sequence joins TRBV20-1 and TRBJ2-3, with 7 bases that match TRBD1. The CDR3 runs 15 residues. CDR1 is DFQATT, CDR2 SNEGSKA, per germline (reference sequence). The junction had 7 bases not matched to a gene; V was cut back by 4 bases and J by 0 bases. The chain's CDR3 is CSATGTDASTDTQYF. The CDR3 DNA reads TGCAGTGCTACCGGGACAGACGCTAGCACAGATACGCAGTATTTT.

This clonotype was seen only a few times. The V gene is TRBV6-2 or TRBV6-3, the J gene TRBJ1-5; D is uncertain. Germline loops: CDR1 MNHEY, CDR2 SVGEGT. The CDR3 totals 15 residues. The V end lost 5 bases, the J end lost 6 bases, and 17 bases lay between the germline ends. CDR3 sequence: CASSTSEARGQPQHF. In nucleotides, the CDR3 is TGTGCCAGCAGTACCTCAGAAGCACGGGGTCAGCCCCAGCATTTT.

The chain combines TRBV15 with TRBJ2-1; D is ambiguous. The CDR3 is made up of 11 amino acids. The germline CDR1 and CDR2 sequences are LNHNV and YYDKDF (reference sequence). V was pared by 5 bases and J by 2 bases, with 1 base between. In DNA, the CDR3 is TGTGCCACCAGCGCCTACAATGAGCAGTTCTTC. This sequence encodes CATSAYNEQFF. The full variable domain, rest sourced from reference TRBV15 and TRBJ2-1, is DAMVIQNPRYQVTQFGKPVTLSCSQTLNHNVMYWYQQKSSQAPKLLFHYYDKDFNNEADTPDNFQSRRPNTSFCFLDIRSPGLGDTAMYLCATSAYNEQFFGPGTRLTVL.

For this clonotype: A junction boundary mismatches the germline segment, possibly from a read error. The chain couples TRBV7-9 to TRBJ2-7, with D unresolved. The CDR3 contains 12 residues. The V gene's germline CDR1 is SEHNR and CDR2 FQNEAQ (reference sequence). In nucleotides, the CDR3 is TGCGCCAGCAGCTTGGACGTCTACGAGCAGTACTTC. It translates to CASSLDVYEQYF. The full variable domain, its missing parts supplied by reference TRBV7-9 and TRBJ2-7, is DTGVSQNPRHKITKRGQNVTFRCDPISEHNRLYWYRQTLGQGPEFLTYFQNEAQLEKSRLLSDRFSAERPKGSFSTLEIQRTEQGDSAMYLCASSLDVYEQYFGPGTRLTVT.

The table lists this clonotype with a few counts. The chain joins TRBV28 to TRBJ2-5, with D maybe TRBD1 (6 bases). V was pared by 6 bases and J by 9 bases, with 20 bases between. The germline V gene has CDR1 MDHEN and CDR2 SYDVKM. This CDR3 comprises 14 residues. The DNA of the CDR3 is TGTGCCAGCAGGGAGACAGGCGGTAATGGGCCCCAGTACTTC. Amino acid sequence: CASRETGGNGPQYF.

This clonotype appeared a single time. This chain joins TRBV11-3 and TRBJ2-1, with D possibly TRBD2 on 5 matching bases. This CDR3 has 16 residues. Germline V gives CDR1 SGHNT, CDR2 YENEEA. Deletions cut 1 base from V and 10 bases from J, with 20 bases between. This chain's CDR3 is CASSLGVSGGVHEQFF. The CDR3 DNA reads TGTGCCAGCAGCTTAGGGGTGTCAGGAGGTGTCCACGAGCAGTTCTTC.

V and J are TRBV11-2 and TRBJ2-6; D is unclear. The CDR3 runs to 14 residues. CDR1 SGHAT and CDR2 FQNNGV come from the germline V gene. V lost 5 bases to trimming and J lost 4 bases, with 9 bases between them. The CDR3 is CASSQIVGANVLTF. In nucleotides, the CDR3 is TGTGCCAGCAGCCAGATTGTGGGGGCCAACGTCCTGACTTTC.